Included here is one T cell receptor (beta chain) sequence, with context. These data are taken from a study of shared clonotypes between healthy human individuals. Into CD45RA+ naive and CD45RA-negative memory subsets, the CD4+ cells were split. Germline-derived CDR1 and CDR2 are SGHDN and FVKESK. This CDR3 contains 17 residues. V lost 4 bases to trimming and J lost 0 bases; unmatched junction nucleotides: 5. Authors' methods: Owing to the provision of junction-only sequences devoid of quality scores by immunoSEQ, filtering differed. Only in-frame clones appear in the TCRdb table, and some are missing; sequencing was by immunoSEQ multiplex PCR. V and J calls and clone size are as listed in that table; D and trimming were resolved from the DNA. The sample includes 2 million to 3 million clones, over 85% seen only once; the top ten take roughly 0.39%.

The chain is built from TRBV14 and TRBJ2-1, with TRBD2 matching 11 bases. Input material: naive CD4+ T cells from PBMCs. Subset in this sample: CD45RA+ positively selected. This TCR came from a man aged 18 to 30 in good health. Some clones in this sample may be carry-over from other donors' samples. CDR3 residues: CASSRLGLADSYNEQFF. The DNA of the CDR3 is TGTGCCAGCAGCCGCCTGGGACTAGCGGACTCCTACAATGAGCAGTTCTTC.